The 26 T cell receptor beta chains presented below share a single source sample, sequenced in a study of OX40 agonist ivuxolimab in advanced cancers. Clones were sequenced by immunoSEQ multiplex PCR, and TCRdb holds only the in-frame ones, with some missing. The sample consists of about 66,000 clones, roughly four fifths of them appearing once. This specimen was CD4+ or CD8+ T cells sorted from blood, taken in a trial of the OX40 agonist ivuxolimab. The receptors stem from an adult with an advanced solid tumor such as melanoma, head and neck, liver or kidney cancer.

The V call is TRBV28, the J call TRBJ1-2; TRBD1 matches 7 bases. V shed 8 bases and J 5 bases; nucleotides not matched to a gene: 8. This CDR3 has 13 residues. CDR1 MDHEN and CDR2 SYDVKM come from the germline V gene. The CDR3 loop is CASLLTGRYGYTF. The CDR3 nucleotides are TGTGCCAGCTTACTGACAGGGAGGTATGGCTACACCTTC.

The chain recombines TRBV5-4 with TRBJ2-7; TRBD1 aligns across 7 bases. The CDR3 sequence is 15 residues long. With V trimmed by 4 bases and J by 0 bases, 7 bases remained unmatched. Germline V gene data show CDR1 as SGHNT and CDR2 as YYREEE (reference sequence). The DNA of the CDR3 is TGTGCCAGCAGCGCAACAGGGGTTCACTCCTACGAGCAGTACTTC. Translated, it gives CASSATGVHSYEQYF.

In DNA, the CDR3 is TGTGCCAGCAGCTTAGACGCGGGGGGGAGATCGGATACGCAGTATTTT. Amino acids: CASSLDAGGRSDTQYF. V gene TRBV7-9 combines with J gene TRBJ2-3; 9 bases are a match to TRBD2. The CDR3 consists of 16 residues. V trimming: 1 base; J trimming: 6 bases; junction bases outside the gene matches: 8. Germline V gene lookup returns CDR1 SEHNR and CDR2 FQNEAQ (reference sequence).

This clone was observed a single time. V usage is TRBV10-3 and J usage is TRBJ1-4, with D hard to call. Per germline, CDR1 ENHRY and CDR2 SYGVKD. V was clipped by 4 bases and J by 8 bases, with 14 bases between them. The CDR3 length is 14 residues. The DNA for the CDR3 is TGTGCCATCAGTGGTGACCCGAGGTGGGAAAAACTGTTTTTT. Residues: CAISGDPRWEKLFF.

The sample holds a few counts of this clone. This chain uses TRBV7-9 with TRBJ2-5; 8 bases align to TRBD2. There are 16 residues in the CDR3. J gave up 4 bases and V 4 bases, and 11 bases lay outside the gene matches. The germline V gene encodes CDR1 SEHNR and CDR2 FQNEAQ (reference sequence). CDR3 region: CASSSGSGGAGETQYF. The DNA of the CDR3 is TGTGCCAGCAGCTCGGGGTCCGGGGGGGCCGGAGAGACCCAGTACTTC.

J is TRBJ2-3 and V is TRBV6-1; D unresolved. The CDR3 is 14 residues long. Per germline, CDR1 MNHNS and CDR2 SASEGT. The V gene lost 3 bases and the J gene lost 6 bases, with 13 bases spanning the gap. CDR3: CASSEVPSADTQYF. The DNA of the CDR3 is TGTGCCAGCAGTGAGGTTCCGAGTGCCGATACGCAGTATTTT.

J is TRBJ1-1 and V is TRBV19; 7 bases map to TRBD1. The CDR3 is made up of 15 amino acids. Germline V gene data show CDR1 as LNHDA and CDR2 as SQIVND (reference sequence). With V trimmed by 4 bases and J by 6 bases, 11 bases remained unmatched. CDR3 nucleotides: TGTGCCAGTAGTACAGGGGGGACAGCGGCCCCTGAAGCTTTCTTT. It is translated as CASSTGGTAAPEAFF.

This rearrangement joins TRBV2 to TRBJ2-6; tentatively, D is TRBD1 or TRBD2 (5 bases each). Between the trimmed V and J ends, which lost 7 bases and 3 bases, there was a span of 13 bases. Per germline, CDR1 SNHLY and CDR2 FYNNEI. This CDR3 has 15 amino acids. CDR3 nucleotides: TGTGCCAGCACCCCGTCGAGGGGTGGGGCCAACGTCCTGACTTTC. It is translated as CASTPSRGGANVLTF.

This chain joins TRBV5-4 and TRBJ2-7; 7 bases map to TRBD2. V was clipped by 5 bases and J by 3 bases; unmatched bases: 8. The CDR3 has 14 amino acids. The germline V gene encodes CDR1 SGHNT and CDR2 YYREEE (reference sequence). As DNA, the CDR3 is TGTGCCAGCAGTCCCGGCGGGGGATTCTACGAGCAGTACTTC. It is translated as CASSPGGGFYEQYF.

This chain connects TRBV2 to TRBJ2-3; possibly TRBD2 for D (6 bases). The V end lost 9 bases, the J end lost 1 base, and 20 bases lay between the germline ends. CDR3 length: 16 residues. Germline CDR1 reads SNHLY; CDR2 reads FYNNEI. Here the CDR3 DNA reads TGTGCCAGTATCTCCGGGACTCTCGCCGGCACAGATACGCAGTATTTT. Its protein product is CASISGTLAGTDTQYF.

Only a few counts were recorded for this clone. The V gene is TRBV11-3, the J gene TRBJ1-1, with 8 positions matching TRBD1. The germline V gene has CDR1 SGHNT and CDR2 YENEEA. The J segment lost 4 bases and the V segment lost 4 bases, leaving 8 bases of the junction unmatched. The CDR3 loop spans 15 amino acids. The CDR3 loop is CASSSHQGAGTEAFF. The DNA for the CDR3 is TGTGCCAGCAGCTCGCACCAGGGGGCTGGCACTGAAGCTTTCTTT.

V is TRBV7-9 and J is TRBJ1-1, with no clear D. Per the germline V gene, CDR1 is SEHNR and CDR2 is FQNEAQ (reference sequence). The CDR3 is 17 amino acids. Trimming cost V 2 bases and J 0 bases, with 16 bases left between them. Here the CDR3 reads CASSLLIAGKLNTEAFF. In nucleotides, the CDR3 is TGTGCCAGCAGCTTATTGATCGCAGGCAAGCTGAACACTGAAGCTTTCTTT.

The rearrangement links TRBV5-1 to TRBJ2-3; weak D call: TRBD1 (6 bases). The V end lost 1 base, the J end lost 2 bases, and 8 bases lay between the germline ends. Germline V gene sequence: CDR1 SGHRS, CDR2 YFSETQ. CDR3 length equals 14 residues. CDR3 nucleotide sequence: TGCGCCAGCAGCTTGAACAGGGCCACAGATACGCAGTATTTT. Its translation is CASSLNRATDTQYF.

This rearrangement joins TRBV7-9 to TRBJ2-7; TRBD1 matches 7 bases. Germline V gene lookup returns CDR1 SEHNR and CDR2 FQNEAQ (reference sequence). The CDR3 length is 16 residues. V shed 5 bases and J 0 bases; nucleotides not matched to a gene: 10. CDR3 sequence (DNA): TGTGCCAGCAGCCCACTGGCGACAGGGATCTCCTACGAGCAGTACTTC. This encodes CASSPLATGISYEQYF.

The J gene is TRBJ1-1, the V gene TRBV7-8; D not resolved. This CDR3 is built from 15 residues. Germline V gene lookup returns CDR1 SGHVS and CDR2 FQNEAQ. Trimming took 2 bases from V and 1 from J, leaving 11 bases between them. In DNA form, the CDR3 reads TGTGCCAGCAGCTTAAGGCGAGGCCCGAACACTGAAGCTTTCTTT. Encoded protein: CASSLRRGPNTEAFF.

The chain is built from TRBV6-1 and TRBJ1-4; the D is unclear. Trimming took off 2 bases at V and 8 bases at J, with 15 bases between the two ends. The CDR3 is made up of 15 amino acids. Germline-derived CDR1 and CDR2 are MNHNS and SASEGT. The CDR3, as DNA: TGTGCCAGCAGTGAACCTGGGGTTTTCGGGGAAAAACTGTTTTTT. Translated, it gives CASSEPGVFGEKLFF.

The chain joins TRBV11-2 to TRBJ2-1, with D uncertain. Trimming stripped 3 bases from V and 8 bases from J, with 11 bases between. Germline-derived CDR1 and CDR2 are SGHAT and FQNNGV. CDR3 size: 13 residues. This chain's CDR3 is CASSFTAADEQFF. Written as DNA, the CDR3 is TGTGCCAGCAGCTTCACCGCGGCCGATGAGCAGTTCTTC.

The chain uses TRBV5-1 and TRBJ1-6; 9 nucleotides line up with TRBD1. Germline CDR1 reads SGHRS; CDR2 reads YFSETQ. Losses at the gene ends were 3 bases for V and 5 bases for J; bases not matched to a gene: 3. CDR3 size: 15 residues. CDR3 sequence: CASSSRDRDNSPLHF. For the CDR3, the DNA is TGCGCCAGCAGCTCCCGGGACAGGGATAATTCACCCCTCCACTTT.

The V gene is TRBV5-8, the J gene TRBJ1-2, with no clear D. The CDR3 length is 13 residues. The V gene lost 1 base and the J gene lost 5 bases, with 9 bases spanning the gap. CDR1 and CDR2 (germline): SGHTS, YDEGEE. The CDR3 reads CASSLWQTYGYTF. The CDR3 DNA reads as TGTGCCAGCAGCTTGTGGCAGACGTATGGCTACACCTTC.

The chain carries TRBV6-5 and TRBJ1-1; maybe TRBD1 (6 bases). The length of the CDR3 is 14 residues. V was cut by 6 bases and J by 0 bases, with 11 bases left in between. In germline, CDR1 is MNHEY, CDR2 SVGAGI. The CDR3 DNA reads as TGTGCCAGCAGCCTGGACAGAGTGAACACTGAAGCTTTCTTT. It specifies CASSLDRVNTEAFF.

The chain recombines TRBV6-5 with TRBJ1-4; D might be TRBD1 (5 bases). CDR1 is MNHEY, CDR2 SVGAGI, per germline. V was trimmed by 2 bases and J by 7 bases, leaving 11 bases between them. The CDR3 consists of 14 residues. CDR3 sequence reads: CASSYRQGGEKLFF. In nucleotides, the CDR3 is TGTGCCAGCAGTTACAGGCAGGGCGGTGAAAAACTGTTTTTT.

The chain links TRBV27 to TRBJ1-5, with a tentative D call TRBD1 (5 bases). Deletions cut 0 bases from V and 3 bases from J, with 9 bases between. In germline, CDR1 is MNHEY, CDR2 SMNVEV (reference sequence). CDR3 length: 15 residues. CDR3 in DNA: TGTGCCAGCAGTTTATCGAGGGGAATCAATCAGCCCCAGCATTTT. This gives the protein CASSLSRGINQPQHF.

This rearrangement joins TRBV10-1 to TRBJ2-5; perhaps TRBD2 as D (5 bases). CDR1 WNHNN and CDR2 SYGVQD come from the germline V gene (reference sequence). The length of the CDR3 is 14 residues. Trimming removed 6 bases from V and 2 bases from J, with 13 bases in between. CDR3 amino acids: CASRGRGPQETQYF. CDR3 DNA sequence: TGCGCCAGCAGGGGGAGAGGGCCTCAAGAGACCCAGTACTTC.

This clone was seen a handful of times. The J gene is TRBJ1-1, the V gene TRBV6-6; possible D gene TRBD1, 6 bases. V was cut by 7 bases and J by 5 bases, with 14 bases left in between. CDR1 and CDR2 from the germline V gene are MNHNY and SVGAGI (reference sequence). The CDR3 is 13 amino acids. The CDR3 nucleotides are TGTGCCAGCAAAGGGGGGCCCAGGACTGAAGCTTTCTTT. Translated, it gives CASKGGPRTEAFF.

J is TRBJ1-4 and V is TRBV5-1; D is uncertain. V was cut by 0 bases and J by 0 bases, with 9 bases left in between. This CDR3 spans 16 amino acids. From germline, CDR1 is SGHRS and CDR2 YFSETQ. The CDR3 region is CASSLGTKSTNEKLFF. In DNA, the CDR3 is TGCGCCAGCAGCTTGGGGACGAAATCAACTAATGAAAAACTGTTTTTT.

J is TRBJ2-1 and V is TRBV7-6, with 9 bases matching TRBD1. Looked up from germline, CDR1 is SGHVS and CDR2 is FNYEAQ. V lost 5 bases, J lost 1 base, and 3 bases stayed unmatched. This CDR3 is 15 amino acids long. The CDR3, as DNA: TGTGCCAGCAGCCGTGGGACAGGGTCCTACAATGAGCAGTTCTTC. This encodes CASSRGTGSYNEQFF.